These T cell receptor beta chains were read from a single sample in a study of blood T cell repertoires in COVID-19. Sequencing used immunoSEQ multiplex PCR; TCRdb keeps in-frame clones, though not all of them. The sample holds about 670,000 clones, about 87% seen once. Specimen: peripheral blood. These TCRs come from a woman between 18 and 29 years old with acute or convalescent COVID-19. Each CDR3 is given with its conserved first and last residue. The D gene is left open where the match is weak. Clone size appears in some rows only: once, few, many, or a class for an expanded clone.

J gene	V gene	clone size	D gene	CDR3 DNA	CDR3 protein
TRBJ1-2	TRBV5-1	.	TRBD1	TGCGCCAGCAGCCTGGGACAGGGGGCGCGATATGGCTACACCTTC	CASSLGQGARYGYTF
TRBJ2-2	TRBV18	.	.	TGTGCCAGCTCATCCTCAGGGGACGGGGAGCTGTTTTTT	CASSSSGDGELFF
TRBJ1-3	TRBV2	.	.	TGTGCCAGCAGCGAAAACAGGGCCGGAAACACCATATATTTT	CASSENRAGNTIYF
TRBJ1-4	TRBV6-1	.	.	TGTGCCAGCAGTGAATGGGGCGGCGGACTGTTTTTT	CASSEWGGGLFF
TRBJ1-6	TRBV5-1	.	.	TGCGCCAGCAGCTTGGGAATGGTGGGGAGCTCCTATAATTCACCCCTCCACTTT	CASSLGMVGSSYNSPLHF
TRBJ1-5	TRBV6-2/TRBV6-3	.	.	TGTGCCAGCAGTCGCCCCTATAGCAATCAGCCCCAGCATTTT	CASSRPYSNQPQHF
TRBJ1-5	TRBV6-1	.	TRBD1	TGTGCCAGCAGTGATGAGGGGCAGGGGGGTCAGCCCCAGCATTTT	CASSDEGQGGQPQHF
TRBJ2-1	TRBV29-1	.	.	TGCAGCGTTAAGACAGAATCGACACACACAACCTACAATGAGCAGTTCTTC	CSVKTESTHTTYNEQFF
TRBJ2-7	TRBV21-1	.	.	TGTGCCAGCAAGTCCCGGGACAGGGAATGGGGGGAGGTCTACGAGCAGTACTTC	CASKSRDREWGEVYEQYF
TRBJ2-1	TRBV6-2/TRBV6-3	once	.	TGTGCCAGCAGTTATGGAATCGGGGGTTACAATGAGCAGTTCTTC	CASSYGIGGYNEQFF
TRBJ1-2	TRBV6-5	.	.	TGTGCCAGCAGCGAGGACACCGTCTACTATGGCTACACCTTC	CASSEDTVYYGYTF